This record looks at one TCR beta chain sequence and its context. Its antigen is not identified. The data belong to a study of graft-versus-host responses after intestinal transplantation. Study information: Multivisceral, liver-intestinal, or isolated intestinal transplants were given to recipients. General study results and limits: High graft-versus-host to host-versus-graft clonal ratios were seen in allografts of patients with graft-donor T cell macrochimerism. Peak GvH clone levels in circulation were associated with early post-transplant HvG declines. Recipient-marrow GvH clones were detected, some having first appeared in ileum or blood.

Profiled with immunoSEQ multiplex PCR; TCRdb holds only in-frame clones, not every one. Of some 90,000 clones in the sample, 75% to 90% were seen once. CDR1 and CDR2 from the germline V gene are KGHSH and LQKENI. V dropped 5 bases and J dropped 1 base, with 16 bases sitting between them. The CDR3 covers 16 residues. This clonotype was obtained from a human donor who received an intestinal transplant. Sequences were derived from unstimulated CD4+ T cells sorted from spleen or lymph node cells, sampled before intestinal transplant. The rearrangement uses TRBV18 and TRBJ2-3; D may be TRBD2 (7 bases). The CDR3 loop reads CASSKGGGSRTDTQYF. DNA for the CDR3: TGTGCCAGCTCAAAAGGGGGGGGCTCCCGCACAGATACGCAGTATTTT.